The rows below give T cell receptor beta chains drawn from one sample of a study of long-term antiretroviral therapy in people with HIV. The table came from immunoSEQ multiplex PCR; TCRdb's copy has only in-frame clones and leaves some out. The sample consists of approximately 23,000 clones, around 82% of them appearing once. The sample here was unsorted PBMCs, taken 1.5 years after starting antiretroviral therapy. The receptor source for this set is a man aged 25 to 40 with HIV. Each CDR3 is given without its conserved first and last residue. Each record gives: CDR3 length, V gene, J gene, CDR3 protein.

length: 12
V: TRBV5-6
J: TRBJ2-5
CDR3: ASSWGPGVETQY

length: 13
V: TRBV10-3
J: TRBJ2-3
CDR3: AISDSSGSSDTQY

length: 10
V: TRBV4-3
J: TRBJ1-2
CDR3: ASSPGSDGYT

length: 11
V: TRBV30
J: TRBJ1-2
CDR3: AWSVGVNYGYT

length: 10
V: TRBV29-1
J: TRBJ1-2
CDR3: SVSNSPYGYT

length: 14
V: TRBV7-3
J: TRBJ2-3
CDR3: ASSSRTSGGTDTQY

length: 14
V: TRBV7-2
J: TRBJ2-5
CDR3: ASSLDGLAGAETQY

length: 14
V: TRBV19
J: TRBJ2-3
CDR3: ASSIDLLAEADTQY

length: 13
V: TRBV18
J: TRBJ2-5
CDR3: ASSRETGTQETQY

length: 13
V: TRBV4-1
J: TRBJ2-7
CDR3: ASSQGQRPPYEQY

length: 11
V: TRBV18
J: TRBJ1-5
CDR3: ASSREPNQPQH

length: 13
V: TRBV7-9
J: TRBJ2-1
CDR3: ASSALAGIYNEQF

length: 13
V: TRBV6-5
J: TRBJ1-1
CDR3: ASSRRGQMNTEAF

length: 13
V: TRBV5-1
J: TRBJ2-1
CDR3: ASSLGGGPYNEQF

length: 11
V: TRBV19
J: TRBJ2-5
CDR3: ASSIQIQETQY